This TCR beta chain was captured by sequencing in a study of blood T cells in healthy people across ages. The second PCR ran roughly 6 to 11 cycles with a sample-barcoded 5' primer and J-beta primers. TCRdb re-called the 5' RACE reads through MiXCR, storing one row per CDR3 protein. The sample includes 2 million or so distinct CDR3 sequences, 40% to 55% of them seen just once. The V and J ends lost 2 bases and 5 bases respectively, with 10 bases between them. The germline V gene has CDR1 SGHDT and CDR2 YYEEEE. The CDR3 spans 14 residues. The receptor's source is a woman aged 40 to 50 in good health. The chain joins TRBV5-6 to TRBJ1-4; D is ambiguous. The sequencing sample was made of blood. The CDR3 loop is CASSLGPKNEKLFF. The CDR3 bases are TGTGCCAGCAGCTTAGGTCCTAAAAATGAAAAACTGTTTTTT.